This T cell receptor (beta chain) stems from a study of cytomegalovirus exposure and HLA in healthy donors. The PCR made use of 60 Vbeta and 13 Jbeta primers. TCRdb's table, derived via immunoSEQ multiplex PCR, lists solely in-frame clones and lacks some. The profile shows approximately 37,000 clones, just under 75% of them singletons. Study-level results: Most TCR sequences were rare, but some public TCRs occurred in many donors.

Trimming shortened V by 2 bases and J by 4 bases, and 15 bases separated the two germline ends. The CDR3 has 16 residues. Germline-derived CDR1 and CDR2 are MDHEN and SYDVKM. On this clone itself: The antigen is not known.

The chain couples TRBV28 to TRBJ1-3; tentative D call: TRBD1 (5 bases). The TCR comes from a man in his thirties or forties in good health and CMV-seronegative. Sequencing was performed on PBMCs. The CDR3 loop is CASSLVTGITGNTIYF. As DNA, the CDR3 is TGTGCCAGCAGTTTAGTAACAGGAATTACCGGAAACACCATATATTTT.